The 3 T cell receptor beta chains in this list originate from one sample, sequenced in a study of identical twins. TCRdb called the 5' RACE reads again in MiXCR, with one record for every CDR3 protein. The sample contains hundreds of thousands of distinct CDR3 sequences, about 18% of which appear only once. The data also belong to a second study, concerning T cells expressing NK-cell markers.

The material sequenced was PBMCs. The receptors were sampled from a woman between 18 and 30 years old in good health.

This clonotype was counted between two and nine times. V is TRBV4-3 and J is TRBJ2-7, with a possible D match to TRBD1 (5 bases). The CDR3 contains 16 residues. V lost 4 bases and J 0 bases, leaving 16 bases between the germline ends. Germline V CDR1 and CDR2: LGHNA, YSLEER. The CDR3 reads CASSPRTTQSSYEQYF. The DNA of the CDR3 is TGCGCCAGCAGCCCTAGGACAACCCAAAGCTCCTACGAGCAGTACTTC.

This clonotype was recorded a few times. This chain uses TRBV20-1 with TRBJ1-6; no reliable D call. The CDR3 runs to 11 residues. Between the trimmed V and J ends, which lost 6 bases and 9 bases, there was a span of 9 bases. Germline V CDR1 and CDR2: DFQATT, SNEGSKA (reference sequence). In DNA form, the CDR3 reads TGCAGTGCGAAGGGAGGTTCACCCCTCCACTTT. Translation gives CSAKGGSPLHF.

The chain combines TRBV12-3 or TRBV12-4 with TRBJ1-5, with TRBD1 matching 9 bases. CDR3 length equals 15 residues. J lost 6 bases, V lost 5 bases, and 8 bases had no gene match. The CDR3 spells CASSPGTGTGQPQHF. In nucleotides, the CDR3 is TGTGCCAGCAGTCCCGGGACAGGGACCGGTCAGCCCCAGCATTTT.